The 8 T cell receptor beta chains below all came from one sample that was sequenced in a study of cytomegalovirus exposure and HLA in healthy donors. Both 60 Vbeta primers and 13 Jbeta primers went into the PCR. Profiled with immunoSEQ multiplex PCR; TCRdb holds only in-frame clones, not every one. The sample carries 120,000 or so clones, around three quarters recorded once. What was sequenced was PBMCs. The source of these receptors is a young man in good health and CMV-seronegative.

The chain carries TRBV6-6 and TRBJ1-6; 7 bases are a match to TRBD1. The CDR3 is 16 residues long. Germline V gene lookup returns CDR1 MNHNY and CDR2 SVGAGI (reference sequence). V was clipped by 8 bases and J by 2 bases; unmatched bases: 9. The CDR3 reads CASVGAQGTYNSPLHF. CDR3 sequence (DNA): TGTGCCAGCGTTGGAGCACAGGGGACCTATAATTCACCCCTCCACTTT.

The CDR3 region has the DNA TGTGCCAGCAGCCCGGAGGGTCCCGGGGCCCAGTACTTC. Amino acid sequence: CASSPEGPGAQYF. The chain uses TRBV27 and TRBJ2-5; D is possibly TRBD2 (6 bases). This CDR3 spans 13 amino acids. Germline assignment: CDR1 MNHEY and CDR2 SMNVEV (reference sequence). V was pared by 6 bases and J by 9 bases, with 17 bases between.

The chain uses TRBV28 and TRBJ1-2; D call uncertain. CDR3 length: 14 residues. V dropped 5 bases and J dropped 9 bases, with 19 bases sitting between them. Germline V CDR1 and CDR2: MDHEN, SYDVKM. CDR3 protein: CASSHNRYSPRYTF. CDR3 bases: TGTGCCAGCAGTCATAATAGGTACAGTCCCCGCTACACCTTC.

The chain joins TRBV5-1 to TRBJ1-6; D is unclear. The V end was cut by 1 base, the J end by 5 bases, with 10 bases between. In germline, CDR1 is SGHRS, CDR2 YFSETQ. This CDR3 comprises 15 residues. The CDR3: CASSLQDTNNSPLHF. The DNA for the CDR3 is TGCGCCAGCAGCTTGCAGGATACGAATAATTCACCCCTCCACTTT. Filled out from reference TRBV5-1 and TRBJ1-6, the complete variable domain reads KAGVTQTPRYLIKTRGQQVTLSCSPISGHRSVSWYQQTPGQGLQFLFEYFSETQRNKGNFPGRFSGRQFSNSRSEMNVSTLELGDSALYLCASSLQDTNNSPLHFGNGTRLTVT.

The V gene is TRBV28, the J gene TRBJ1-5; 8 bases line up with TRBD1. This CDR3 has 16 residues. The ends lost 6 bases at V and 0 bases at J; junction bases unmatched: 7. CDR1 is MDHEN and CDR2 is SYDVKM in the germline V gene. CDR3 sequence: CASSPRQGNSNQPQHF. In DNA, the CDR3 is TGTGCCAGCAGCCCACGACAGGGGAATAGCAATCAGCCCCAGCATTTT.

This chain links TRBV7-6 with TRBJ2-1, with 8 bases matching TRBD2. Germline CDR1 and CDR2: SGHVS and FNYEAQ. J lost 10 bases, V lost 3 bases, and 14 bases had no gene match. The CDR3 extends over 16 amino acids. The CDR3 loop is CASSFQPGLVWVEQFF. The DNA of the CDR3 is TGTGCCAGCAGCTTTCAACCGGGACTAGTTTGGGTCGAGCAGTTCTTC.

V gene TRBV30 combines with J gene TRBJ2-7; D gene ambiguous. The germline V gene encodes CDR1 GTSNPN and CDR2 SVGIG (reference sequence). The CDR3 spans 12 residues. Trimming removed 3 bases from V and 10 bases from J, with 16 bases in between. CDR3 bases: TGTGCCTGGAGCCCAGGTGGATCCTCCCAGTACTTC. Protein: CAWSPGGSSQYF.

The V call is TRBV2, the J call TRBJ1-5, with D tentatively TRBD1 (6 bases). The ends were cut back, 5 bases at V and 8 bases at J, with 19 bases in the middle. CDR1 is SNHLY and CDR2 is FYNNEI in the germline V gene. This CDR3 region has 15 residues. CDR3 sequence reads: CASSRNSGVEEPQHF. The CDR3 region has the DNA TGTGCCAGCAGTCGCAATTCAGGGGTGGAGGAGCCCCAGCATTTT.